Following are 6 T cell receptor beta chains from one sample sequenced in a study of shared clonotypes between healthy human individuals. Assay: immunoSEQ multiplex PCR; the TCRdb copy retains only in-frame clones and omits some. The sample carries about 1 million clones, about 75% recorded once. The sample taken for sequencing was memory CD4+ T cells sorted from blood. Subset in this sample: CD45RA-negative fraction. The origin of the receptors is a young man in good health.

The chain couples TRBV10-3 to TRBJ1-3; D remains ambiguous. The CDR3 has 17 amino acids. The V gene lost 10 bases and the J gene lost 0 bases, with 22 bases spanning the gap. Germline CDR1 and CDR2: ENHRY and SYGVKD. CDR3 nucleotides: TGTGCCAGCAGGAACCGGGATTTATTAAGCTCTGGAAACACCATATATTTT. It codes for CASRNRDLLSSGNTIYF.

The chain has TRBV6-5 and TRBJ1-5; D not certain. CDR1 is MNHEY, CDR2 SVGAGI, per germline. The CDR3 covers 13 residues. V was cut by 5 bases and J by 5 bases, with 10 bases left in between. CDR3 sequence reads: CASSRGLDQPQHF. The CDR3 region has the DNA TGTGCCAGCAGTAGAGGGCTGGATCAGCCCCAGCATTTT.

This clone is a singleton in its sample. This CDR3 is CASSRNGAVDTEAFF. CDR3 sequence (DNA): TGTGCCAGCAGTCGCAACGGGGCGGTGGACACTGAAGCTTTCTTT. The V call is TRBV11-1, the J call TRBJ1-1; tentative D call: TRBD1 (5 bases). V was shortened by 6 bases and J by 3 bases, with 17 bases between the two germline ends. Germline CDR1 SGHAT, CDR2 FQDESV (reference sequence). The CDR3 is made up of 15 amino acids.

V and J are TRBV5-8 and TRBJ2-5; D possibly corresponds to TRBD2 (6 bases). V lost 4 bases, J lost 5 bases, and 6 bases lay in between. This CDR3 region has 11 residues. In germline, CDR1 is SGHTS, CDR2 YDEGEE. DNA of the CDR3: TGTGCCAGCAGCCGGGGGGAGACCCAGTACTTC. Protein sequence: CASSRGETQYF.

The rearrangement joins TRBV5-1 to TRBJ1-4, with D possibly TRBD1 on 6 matching bases. CDR1 SGHRS and CDR2 YFSETQ come from the germline V gene. Trimming took 0 bases from V and 3 from J, leaving 18 bases between them. The CDR3 is 18 amino acids. The CDR3 here is CASSLDGRGSRPNEKLFF. CDR3 bases: TGCGCCAGCAGCTTGGATGGCAGGGGAAGTAGGCCTAATGAAAAACTGTTTTTT. The entire variable domain, with the rest obtained from reference TRBV5-1 and TRBJ1-4, is as follows: KAGVTQTPRYLIKTRGQQVTLSCSPISGHRSVSWYQQTPGQGLQFLFEYFSETQRNKGNFPGRFSGRQFSNSRSEMNVSTLELGDSALYLCASSLDGRGSRPNEKLFFGSGTQLSVL.

This chain connects TRBV10-3 to TRBJ2-6, with TRBD1 matching 9 bases. Germline CDR1 ENHRY, CDR2 SYGVKD. This CDR3 region has 18 residues. V lost 2 bases, J lost 4 bases, and 9 bases stayed unmatched. CDR3 DNA sequence: TGTGCCATCAGTGAGGCAGGGACAGGGAGGCGGGGGGCCAACGTCCTGACTTTC. The encoded protein is CAISEAGTGRRGANVLTF.